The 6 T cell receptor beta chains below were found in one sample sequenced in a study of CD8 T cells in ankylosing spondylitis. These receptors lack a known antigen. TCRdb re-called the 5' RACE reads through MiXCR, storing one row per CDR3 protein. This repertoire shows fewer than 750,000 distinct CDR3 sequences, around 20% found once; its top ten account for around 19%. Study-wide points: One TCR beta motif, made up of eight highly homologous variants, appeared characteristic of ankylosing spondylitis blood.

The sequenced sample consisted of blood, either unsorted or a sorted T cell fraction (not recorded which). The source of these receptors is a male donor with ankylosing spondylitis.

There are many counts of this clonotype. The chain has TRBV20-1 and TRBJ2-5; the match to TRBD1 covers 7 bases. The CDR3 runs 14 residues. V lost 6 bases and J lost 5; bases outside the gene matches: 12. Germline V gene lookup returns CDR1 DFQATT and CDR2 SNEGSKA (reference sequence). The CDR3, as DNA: TGCAGTGCCTCTGGGGCCCCCAGGGGGGAGACCCAGTACTTC. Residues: CSASGAPRGETQYF.

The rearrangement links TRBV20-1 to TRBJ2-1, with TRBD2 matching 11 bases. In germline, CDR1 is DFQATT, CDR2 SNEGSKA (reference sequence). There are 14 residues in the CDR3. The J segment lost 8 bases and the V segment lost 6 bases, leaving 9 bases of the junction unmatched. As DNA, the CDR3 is TGCAGTGCCAATAGCGGGAGGGCGGGGTATGAGCAGTTCTTC. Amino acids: CSANSGRAGYEQFF.

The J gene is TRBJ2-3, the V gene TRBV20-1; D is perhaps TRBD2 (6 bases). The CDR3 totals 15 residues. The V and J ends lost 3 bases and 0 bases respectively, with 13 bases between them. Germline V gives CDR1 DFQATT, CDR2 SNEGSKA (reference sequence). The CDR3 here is CSASGGGKSTDTQYF. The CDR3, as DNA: TGCAGTGCTAGTGGGGGAGGAAAAAGCACAGATACGCAGTATTTT.

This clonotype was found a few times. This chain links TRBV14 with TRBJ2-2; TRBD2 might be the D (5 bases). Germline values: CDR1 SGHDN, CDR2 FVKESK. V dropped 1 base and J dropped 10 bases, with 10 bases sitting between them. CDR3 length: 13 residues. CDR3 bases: TGTGCCAGCAGCCAAGTTCACGGGATGGAGCTGTTTTTT. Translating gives CASSQVHGMELFF.

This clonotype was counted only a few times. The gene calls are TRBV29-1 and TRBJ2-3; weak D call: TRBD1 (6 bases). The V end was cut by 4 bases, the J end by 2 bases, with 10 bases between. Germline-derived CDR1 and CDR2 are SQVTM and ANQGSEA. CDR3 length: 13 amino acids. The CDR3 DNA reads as TGCAGCGTTGGTGGGGGCCTCACAGATACGCAGTATTTT. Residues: CSVGGGLTDTQYF.

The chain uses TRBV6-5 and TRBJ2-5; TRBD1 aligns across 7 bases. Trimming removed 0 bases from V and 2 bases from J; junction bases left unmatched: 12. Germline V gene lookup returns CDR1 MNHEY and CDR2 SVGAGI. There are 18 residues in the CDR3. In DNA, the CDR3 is TGTGCCAGCAGTTACTCGTACGTTACAGGGGCGATACAAGAGACCCAGTACTTC. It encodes CASSYSYVTGAIQETQYF.